These 14 T cell receptor beta chains were all obtained from the same sample, sequenced in a study of Ad26.COV2.S vaccination and SARS-CoV-2 variants. Sequencing used immunoSEQ multiplex PCR; TCRdb keeps in-frame clones, though not all of them. The sample includes some 500,000 clones, about 88% of them seen just once. Treatment in this sample: about 20 received Ad26.COV2.S at low or high dose, single or two shots; 5 received placebo; per-sample allocation not given. Vaccine and placebo recipients were sampled on day 63 after the first injection. Sequenced here: peripheral blood, sampled in a trial of Ad26.COV2.S vaccine versus placebo. The receptor source for this set is a person aged 18-60 years who received the Ad26.COV2.S COVID-19 vaccine or a placebo.

The chain joins TRBV27 to TRBJ2-5; D might be TRBD1 (5 bases). Germline CDR1 and CDR2: MNHEY and SMNVEV (reference sequence). The CDR3 is 15 amino acids. The V end lost 2 bases, the J end lost 5 bases, and 15 bases lay between the germline ends. CDR3 nucleotides: TGTGCCAGCAGTTTAACCAAGGGCAGGGCGGAGACCCAGTACTTC. This codes for CASSLTKGRAETQYF.

The gene calls are TRBV7-9 and TRBJ2-7; 14 nucleotides agree with TRBD2. The CDR3 is 17 residues long. The germline CDR1 and CDR2 sequences are SEHNR and FQNEAQ (reference sequence). V lost 5 bases and J lost 5; bases outside the gene matches: 11. CDR3 nucleotides: TGTGCCAGCAGCCTATACCCGACTAGCGGGAGGGAAGACGAGCAGTACGTC. Its protein product is CASSLYPTSGREDEQYV.

The J gene is TRBJ2-6, the V gene TRBV5-1; D might be TRBD1 (5 bases). The V end lost 4 bases, the J end lost 4 bases, and 12 bases lay between the germline ends. Germline CDR1 and CDR2: SGHRS and YFSETQ. The CDR3 loop spans 15 amino acids. The DNA of the CDR3 is TGCGCCAGCAGCCCGGACACTTCCGGGGCCAACGTCCTGACTTTC. Protein product: CASSPDTSGANVLTF.

This clone appeared a single time. This chain connects TRBV29-1 to TRBJ1-1; no reliable D call. The CDR3 is made up of 12 amino acids. Germline V lookup: CDR1 SQVTM, CDR2 ANQGSEA. Trimming took 3 bases from V and 7 from J, leaving 12 bases between them. The CDR3 nucleotides read TGCAGCGTTGAGGGTAAGGGAGATGAAGCTTTCTTT. Amino acid sequence: CSVEGKGDEAFF.

The J gene is TRBJ1-2, the V gene TRBV6-6, with D possibly being TRBD1 (6 bases). CDR3 size: 15 residues. Germline assignment: CDR1 MNHNY and CDR2 SVGAGI (reference sequence). V lost 2 bases and J lost 4, with 14 bases in between. The CDR3 spells CASSYLVGGRYGYTF. CDR3 bases: TGTGCCAGCAGTTACCTCGTGGGGGGGCGCTATGGCTACACCTTC.

The chain is built from TRBV20-1 and TRBJ2-1; D remains unclear. Between the trimmed V and J ends, which lost 3 bases and 12 bases, there was a span of 12 bases. Per the germline V gene, CDR1 is DFQATT and CDR2 is SNEGSKA (reference sequence). CDR3 length equals 11 residues. The CDR3 nucleotides read TGCAGTGCTAGTGACCTTTTAGGGCAGTTCTTC. Its protein is CSASDLLGQFF.

The chain is built from TRBV14 and TRBJ2-3, with D possibly TRBD2 on 6 matching bases. Trimming stripped 5 bases from V and 6 bases from J, with 18 bases between. The length of the CDR3 is 15 residues. Germline V CDR1 and CDR2: SGHDN, FVKESK. The CDR3: CASSVGRGRGDTQYF. CDR3 in DNA: TGTGCCAGCAGCGTTGGGCGGGGCCGGGGGGATACGCAGTATTTT.

The chain carries TRBV11-2 and TRBJ2-1; D might be TRBD2 (6 bases). V was trimmed by 1 base and J by 8 bases, leaving 18 bases between them. Germline V gene sequence: CDR1 SGHAT, CDR2 FQNNGV. This CDR3 comprises 16 residues. The CDR3 sequence is CASSLARQPGVDEQFF. The CDR3, as DNA: TGTGCCAGCAGCTTAGCCCGTCAGCCGGGAGTCGATGAGCAGTTCTTC.

The genes are TRBV3-1 (or the pseudogene TRBV3-2) and TRBJ2-6, with unresolved D. This CDR3 spans 16 amino acids. Germline V gene sequence: CDR1 LGHDT, CDR2 YNNKEL (reference sequence). V was shortened by 4 bases and J by 5 bases, with 15 bases between the two germline ends. The CDR3 reads CASSPRRATRANVLTF. The CDR3 DNA reads TGTGCCAGCAGCCCCCGTAGGGCGACCAGGGCCAACGTCCTGACTTTC.

The chain couples TRBV10-1 to TRBJ2-7, with 11 bases identical to TRBD2. CDR1 and CDR2 from the germline V gene are WNHNN and SYGVQD (reference sequence). The CDR3 spans 15 residues. V lost 3 bases, J lost 3 bases, and 4 bases stayed unmatched. CDR3 DNA sequence: TGCGCCAGCAGTGATACTAGCGGGAGTATCTACGAGCAGTACGTC. Its translation is CASSDTSGSIYEQYV.

The V call is TRBV4-2, the J call TRBJ2-4, with 7 bases lining up with TRBD1. This CDR3 spans 14 amino acids. The J segment lost 8 bases and the V segment lost 3 bases, leaving 7 bases of the junction unmatched. Germline CDR1 reads LGHNA; CDR2 reads YNFKEQ. This CDR3 reads CASSHLTGSHIQYF. CDR3 nucleotide sequence: TGTGCCAGCAGCCACCTGACAGGGAGTCACATTCAGTACTTC.

Concerning this clone: Distinct nucleotide sequences in the sample also encode this CDR3. The chain couples TRBV7-6 to TRBJ1-6, with unresolved D. Germline-derived CDR1 and CDR2 are SGHVS and FNYEAQ. Deletions cut 1 base from V and 1 base from J, with 2 bases between. This CDR3 is 14 amino acids long. The CDR3 loop is CASSLGSYNSPLHF. CDR3 bases: TGTGCCAGCAGCTTAGGATCCTATAATTCACCCCTCCACTTT.

The chain is built from TRBV24-1 and TRBJ1-1, with 7 bases matching TRBD1. The germline V gene encodes CDR1 KGHDR and CDR2 SFDVKD. The CDR3 is 13 amino acids. Losses at the gene ends were 7 bases for V and 4 bases for J; bases not matched to a gene: 5. The CDR3 sequence is CATSGQGGTEAFF. The CDR3 nucleotides read TGTGCCACCAGCGGGCAGGGGGGCACTGAAGCTTTCTTT.

The chain uses TRBV13 and TRBJ1-1, with D hard to call. Trimming stripped 7 bases from V and 3 bases from J, with 12 bases between. This CDR3 spans 13 amino acids. The germline V gene has CDR1 PRHDT and CDR2 FYEKMQ (reference sequence). The CDR3 nucleotides are TGTGCCAGCAAAGACGCTGTGGACACTGAAGCTTTCTTT. As protein: CASKDAVDTEAFF. Supplemented by reference TRBV13 and TRBJ1-1, the full variable domain reads AAGVIQSPRHLIKEKRETATLKCYPIPRHDTVYWYQQGPGQDPQFLISFYEKMQSDKGSIPDRFSAQQFSDYHSELNMSSLELGDSALYFCASKDAVDTEAFFGQGTRLTVV.